This entry lists 17 T cell receptor beta chains sequenced from one sample in a study of response to subunit inactivated influenza vaccine. TCRdb reprocessed the RT-PCR reads via MiXCR and lists one record per CDR3 protein. The table has around 570,000 distinct CDR3 sequences, 11% seen once. These same data were also listed under a study on T cells expressing NK-cell markers. That study adds: In generating TCR beta cDNA, 5'RACE template switching with UMIs was used.

Sequencing used PBMCs from blood, obtained on the day of vaccination. The receptors stem from a man between 50 and 59 years old who received an inactivated influenza vaccine.

This clonotype was detected a few times. The genes are TRBV9 and TRBJ2-5; 9 bases map to TRBD2. The CDR3 consists of 16 residues. From germline, CDR1 is SGDLS and CDR2 YYNGEE. The ends lost 3 bases at V and 0 bases at J; junction bases unmatched: 6. In nucleotides, the CDR3 is TGTGCCAGCAGCGCCGCGGCGGGGGGGTACCAAGAGACCCAGTACTTC. This sequence encodes CASSAAAGGYQETQYF.

V gene TRBV20-1 combines with J gene TRBJ2-5; 7 bases agree with TRBD2. V gave up 3 bases and J gave up 5 bases; unmatched junction bases: 12. CDR1 is DFQATT and CDR2 is SNEGSKA in the germline V gene (reference sequence). The CDR3 length is 15 residues. CDR3 amino acids: CSARGDSKAGETQYF. CDR3 bases: TGCAGTGCTAGGGGGGACTCGAAAGCGGGGGAGACCCAGTACTTC.

As regards this clonotype: Relative to the germline gene, one junction end is altered; a read error may explain this. The V call is TRBV2, the J call TRBJ1-6, with D maybe TRBD1 (5 bases). Germline V gene lookup returns CDR1 SNHLY and CDR2 FYNNEI. CDR3 length: 15 amino acids. The DNA of the CDR3 is TGTGCCAGCAGTAATGGAGGGGCGGATAATTCACCCCTCCATTTT. Translating it yields CASSNGGADNSPLHF.

In this sample, this clonotype turned up a few times. The chain combines TRBV10-3 with TRBJ2-2, with 7 bases matching TRBD1. The CDR3 covers 15 residues. Germline loops: CDR1 ENHRY, CDR2 SYGVKD. Trimming took 6 bases from V and 2 from J; bases not matched to a gene: 6. The CDR3 region is CAISPGTANTGELFF. The CDR3 DNA reads as TGTGCCATCAGCCCCGGGACAGCAAACACCGGGGAGCTGTTTTTT.

This clonotype turned up a few times. The rearrangement joins TRBV7-6 to TRBJ2-3; 7 bases line up with TRBD2. There are 16 residues in the CDR3. Trimming cost V 0 bases and J 2 bases; bases outside gene matches: 5. Germline assignment: CDR1 SGHVS and CDR2 FNYEAQ. DNA of the CDR3: TGTGCCAGCAGCTTAGCTAGCGGGCTCTCCACAGATACGCAGTATTTT. This translates into CASSLASGLSTDTQYF.

On this clonotype: The final CDR3 position lacks the conserved phenylalanine or tryptophan, pointing to a likely read error. Because the CDR3's place on the DNA is in doubt, the DNA is left out and the CDR3 is given as listed by TCRdb. The chain links TRBV6-2 or TRBV6-3 to TRBJ2-3. The CDR3 is 11 amino acids in total, end residues counted. The germline CDR1 and CDR2 sequences are MNHEY and SVGEGT. The CDR3 region is CASKIECRTRL.

The chain joins TRBV7-3 to TRBJ2-5; either TRBD1 or TRBD2 may supply D (6 bases each). CDR1 is SGHTA and CDR2 is FQGTGA in the germline V gene. CDR3 size: 15 residues. Trimming shortened V by 6 bases and J by 0 bases, and 14 bases separated the two germline ends. The CDR3 region has the DNA TGTGCCAGCAGTGAGGGGGGATCCGACCAAGAGACCCAGTACTTC. This codes for CASSEGGSDQETQYF.

In this sample, this clonotype turned up many times. The rearrangement joins TRBV28 to TRBJ2-7; TRBD2 might be the D (6 bases). This CDR3 contains 14 residues. Germline V gene data show CDR1 as MDHEN and CDR2 as SYDVKM. V gave up 2 bases and J gave up 2 bases, with 10 bases separating them. The CDR3 here is CASSLGGDTYEQYF. The CDR3, as DNA: TGTGCCAGCAGTTTAGGAGGGGATACCTACGAGCAGTACTTC.

This clonotype has only a few counts. V and J are TRBV15 and TRBJ2-2; 7 bases fit TRBD1. Germline V gene lookup returns CDR1 LNHNV and CDR2 YYDKDF (reference sequence). J gave up 5 bases and V 0 bases, and 9 bases lay outside the gene matches. This CDR3 is 17 amino acids long. CDR3 coding DNA: TGTGCCACCAGCAGAGATCTCAGGGGGATGAGGACCGGGGAGCTGTTTTTT. As protein: CATSRDLRGMRTGELFF.

The V and J genes are TRBV20-1 and TRBJ2-1, with 11 bases fitting TRBD2. This CDR3 has 15 amino acids. The germline V gene encodes CDR1 DFQATT and CDR2 SNEGSKA (reference sequence). V dropped 6 bases and J dropped 6; count of bases not matched to a gene: 10. The DNA for the CDR3 is TGCAGTGCCCATTCACTAGCGGGGGCCCTCAATGAGCAGTTCTTC. Encoded protein: CSAHSLAGALNEQFF.

In this sample, this clonotype turned up many times. The chain has TRBV28 and TRBJ1-5, with D maybe TRBD1 (5 bases). The CDR3 spans 14 residues. Trimming left V 3 bases short and J 5 bases short, with 11 bases between. Per the germline V gene, CDR1 is MDHEN and CDR2 is SYDVKM. The CDR3 loop reads CASSFGVGDQPQHF. CDR3 DNA sequence: TGTGCCAGCAGTTTCGGGGTAGGGGATCAGCCCCAGCATTTT.

The chain employs TRBV5-5 and TRBJ2-4; perhaps TRBD1 as D (5 bases). The CDR3 runs 14 residues. Germline V gives CDR1 SGHKS, CDR2 YYEKEE (reference sequence). Between the trimmed V and J ends, which lost 0 bases and 4 bases, there was a span of 8 bases. The CDR3 DNA follows: TGTGCCAGCAGCTTGGATCAGGGTAAAAACATTCAGTACTTC. Its protein product is CASSLDQGKNIQYF.

This clonotype turned up a few times. The J gene is TRBJ1-1, the V gene TRBV25-1, with D possibly matching TRBD1 (6 bases). Germline assignment: CDR1 MGHDK and CDR2 SYGVNS. V lost 3 bases, J lost 1 base, and 9 bases lay in between. The CDR3 extends over 14 amino acids. CDR3 DNA: TGTGCCAGCAGTGAGGGGGCACCGAACACTGAAGCTTTCTTT. Protein: CASSEGAPNTEAFF.

The count of this clonotype is one. The rearrangement joins TRBV5-1 to TRBJ2-7; 13 bases align to TRBD2. The CDR3 is 15 amino acids. Germline V gives CDR1 SGHRS, CDR2 YFSETQ. Losses at the gene ends were 0 bases for V and 6 bases for J; bases not matched to a gene: 3. Written as DNA, the CDR3 is TGCGCCAGCAGCTTGGCCAGGACTAGCGGGAGCGAGCAGTACTTC. Protein product: CASSLARTSGSEQYF.

This sequence joins TRBV11-2 and TRBJ2-1; 16 nucleotides match TRBD2. The CDR3 extends over 19 amino acids. Germline CDR1 SGHAT, CDR2 FQNNGV. Germline trimming cut 4 bases from V and 5 bases from J; bases unmatched to any gene: 11. The CDR3 nucleotides are TGTGCCAGCAGCTCTGGAGGGACTAGCGGGGGGGCCCTGCACAATGAGCAGTTCTTC. Protein sequence: CASSSGGTSGGALHNEQFF.

A few counts support this clonotype. The genes are TRBV20-1 and TRBJ1-3; 11 bases align to TRBD1. CDR1 and CDR2 (germline): DFQATT, SNEGSKA (reference sequence). The trim removed 0 bases at V and 0 bases at J, leaving 7 bases unmatched. CDR3 length: 18 amino acids. The CDR3: CSARDAGTGGSSGNTIYF. In nucleotides, the CDR3 is TGCAGTGCTAGAGATGCCGGGACAGGGGGTTCCTCTGGAAACACCATATATTTT.

In this sample, this clonotype turned up a few times. CDR3 nucleotide sequence: TGTGCCAGCAGTTTTAATCGGGGGCCAGGAGATACGCAGTATTTT. Translation gives CASSFNRGPGDTQYF. The rearrangement uses TRBV28 and TRBJ2-3; the D call may be TRBD1 or TRBD2 (6 bases each). CDR1 is MDHEN, CDR2 SYDVKM, per germline. V lost 3 bases to trimming and J lost 5 bases, with 15 bases between them. The length of the CDR3 is 15 residues.